Shown below are 17 T cell receptor beta chains from a single sample sequenced in a study of human T cells and chemical hapten exposure. Noted time point: patch test 2, 6 weeks after DPC sensitization. This sample's treatment: therapeutic diphenylcyclopropenone sensitization with weekly scalp DPC. TCRdb re-called the RACE reads through MiXCR, storing one row per CDR3 protein. The data contain approximately 91,000 distinct CDR3 sequences, around 10% of them singletons. The material was whole blood, obtained in connection with sensitization to the hapten diphenylcyclopropenone (DPC). The receptor set was obtained from a man younger than 35 with alopecia areata. Some clones in this sample may be carry-over from other donors' samples.

This clonotype was observed many times. V is TRBV2 and J is TRBJ1-5; 8 nucleotides align to TRBD1. The germline V gene has CDR1 SNHLY and CDR2 FYNNEI. The CDR3 is made up of 16 amino acids. Trimming removed 0 bases from V and 0 bases from J; junction bases left unmatched: 1. The CDR3 loop is CASSEAGQASNQPQHF. For the CDR3, the DNA is TGTGCCAGCAGTGAAGCGGGACAGGCTAGCAATCAGCCCCAGCATTTT.

The genes are TRBV7-2 and TRBJ2-1, with a tentative D call TRBD2 (5 bases). Germline V gene lookup returns CDR1 SGHTA and CDR2 FQGNSA. Trimming took off 3 bases at V and 5 bases at J, with 5 bases between the two ends. The CDR3 covers 12 residues. The CDR3 here is CASSFGNNEQFF. The CDR3 region has the DNA TGTGCCAGCAGCTTCGGGAACAATGAGCAGTTCTTC.

This chain joins TRBV5-1 and TRBJ2-5; D perhaps matches TRBD1 (7 bases). This CDR3 region has 14 residues. Germline loops: CDR1 SGHRS, CDR2 YFSETQ. Trimming removed 4 bases from V and 5 bases from J, with 15 bases in between. The CDR3 DNA follows: TGCGCCAGCAGCCGACAGGGTGGAGGGGAGACCCAGTACTTC. Its protein is CASSRQGGGETQYF.

This clonotype was observed a handful of times. The chain carries TRBV19 and TRBJ1-1, with D possibly being TRBD1 (5 bases). Germline V CDR1 and CDR2: LNHDA, SQIVND (reference sequence). The CDR3 contains 14 residues. Between the trimmed V and J ends, which lost 7 bases and 1 base, there was a span of 13 bases. In nucleotides, the CDR3 is TGTGCCAGTATCCCAGCGGGGGGGAACACTGAAGCTTTCTTT. This sequence encodes CASIPAGGNTEAFF.

This clonotype was found a few times. V gene TRBV7-8 combines with J gene TRBJ2-1, with TRBD2 matching over 7 bases. Germline V gives CDR1 SGHVS, CDR2 FQNEAQ. This CDR3 is built from 14 residues. The trim removed 8 bases at V and 2 bases at J, leaving 6 bases unmatched. The CDR3 bases are TGTGCCAGCGGTACGGGGGGACCCTACAATGAGCAGTTCTTC. Protein product: CASGTGGPYNEQFF.

Remarks on this clonotype: The CDR3 carries no conserved terminal phenylalanine or tryptophan, so it likely arises from a read error. The V gene is TRBV19, the J gene TRBJ2-7, with TRBD1 matching over 8 bases. The V segment lost 3 bases and the J segment 5 bases; nucleotides outside the gene matches: 9. This CDR3 contains 15 residues. CDR1 is LNHDA and CDR2 is SQIVND in the germline V gene (reference sequence). This CDR3 reads CASSMAQGARDEQYI. Written as DNA, the CDR3 is TGTGCCAGTAGTATGGCGCAGGGGGCGCGGGACGAGCAGTACATC.

This clonotype was seen more than once but under ten times. The chain couples TRBV7-9 to TRBJ2-1; tentative D call: TRBD2 (6 bases). V was trimmed by 0 bases and J by 4 bases, leaving 10 bases between them. The length of the CDR3 is 15 residues. The germline V gene encodes CDR1 SEHNR and CDR2 FQNEAQ (reference sequence). CDR3 protein: CASSLARGRYNEQFF. As DNA, the CDR3 is TGTGCCAGCAGCTTAGCCCGGGGGAGATACAATGAGCAGTTCTTC. The variable domain in full, completed from reference TRBV7-9 and TRBJ2-1, reads DTGVSQNPRHKITKRGQNVTFRCDPISEHNRLYWYRQTLGQGPEFLTYFQNEAQLEKSRLLSDRFSAERPKGSFSTLEIQRTEQGDSAMYLCASSLARGRYNEQFFGPGTRLTVL.

The CDR3 DNA reads TGCGCCAGCAGCCAACTTATGACCGGGGAGCTGTTTTTT. This gives the protein CASSQLMTGELFF. This chain joins TRBV4-1 and TRBJ2-2; D call uncertain. Per germline, CDR1 MGHRA and CDR2 YSYEKL. The CDR3 consists of 13 residues. With 2 bases removed from V and 5 bases from J, the gap between germline ends came to 6 bases.

This clonotype was observed many times. V gene TRBV7-3 combines with J gene TRBJ2-1; 8 positions match TRBD1. Germline trimming cut 5 bases from V and 2 bases from J; bases unmatched to any gene: 2. This CDR3 has 14 amino acids. Germline V gives CDR1 SGHTA, CDR2 FQGTGA. As DNA, the CDR3 is TGTGCCAGCAGCCCGGACAGGGCCTACAATGAGCAGTTCTTC. Residues: CASSPDRAYNEQFF.

The chain uses TRBV5-1 and TRBJ1-1; D remains ambiguous. Trimming shortened V by 0 bases and J by 5 bases, and 8 bases separated the two germline ends. The CDR3 runs to 13 residues. Looked up from germline, CDR1 is SGHRS and CDR2 is YFSETQ. CDR3 sequence reads: CASSLGLGTEAFF. The CDR3 DNA reads TGCGCCAGCAGCTTGGGTTTGGGGACTGAAGCTTTCTTT.

This clonotype showed up just a few times. This chain joins TRBV20-1 and TRBJ2-2, with TRBD2 matching 11 bases. V shed 3 bases and J 4 bases; nucleotides not matched to a gene: 10. Germline lookup yields CDR1 DFQATT and CDR2 SNEGSKA (reference sequence). The length of the CDR3 is 17 residues. This CDR3 reads CSARPSGGLTSTGELFF. CDR3 in DNA: TGCAGTGCTAGGCCTAGCGGGGGGCTAACTTCCACCGGGGAGCTGTTTTTT.

The gene calls are TRBV3-1 and TRBJ2-7; the match to TRBD1 covers 9 bases. Germline lookup yields CDR1 LGHDT and CDR2 YNNKEL (reference sequence). The ends lost 3 bases at V and 7 bases at J; junction bases unmatched: 4. The CDR3 runs to 13 residues. The CDR3 protein is CASSHGTGREQYF. CDR3 bases: TGTGCCAGCAGCCACGGGACAGGGAGGGAGCAGTACTTC.

This clonotype has a count of ten or more. The chain couples TRBV7-3 to TRBJ2-3; D possibly corresponds to TRBD1 (6 bases). The CDR3 runs 15 residues. V lost 2 bases to trimming and J lost 1 base, with 10 bases between them. Looked up from germline, CDR1 is SGHTA and CDR2 is FQGTGA. CDR3 sequence (DNA): TGTGCCAGCAGCTTAGGGGGCTGGGGCACAGATACGCAGTATTTT. Its translation: CASSLGGWGTDTQYF.

The chain combines TRBV14 with TRBJ1-6; D call uncertain. This CDR3 is 14 amino acids long. Germline assignment: CDR1 SGHDN and CDR2 FVKESK. The V gene lost 0 bases and the J gene lost 9 bases, with 9 bases spanning the gap. CDR3: CASSQEALRSPLHF. The CDR3 DNA reads as TGTGCCAGCAGCCAAGAGGCTCTGCGTTCACCCCTCCACTTT.

This clonotype was observed at least ten times. The chain uses TRBV7-3 and TRBJ2-2, with 7 bases that match TRBD1. J lost 3 bases, V lost 4 bases, and 2 bases had no gene match. Germline CDR1 reads SGHTA; CDR2 reads FQGTGA. The CDR3 is 14 residues long. DNA of the CDR3: TGTGCCAGCAGCTCCCAGGGGGACACCGGGGAGCTGTTTTTT. This gives the protein CASSSQGDTGELFF.

This clonotype was seen more than once but under ten times. The gene calls are TRBV19 and TRBJ2-1; perhaps TRBD2 as D (6 bases). V was cut by 3 bases and J by 7 bases, with 13 bases left in between. Germline-derived CDR1 and CDR2 are LNHDA and SQIVND (reference sequence). This CDR3 is 14 amino acids long. The CDR3 region has the DNA TGTGCCAGTAGTATTGCGGTAGGAGGGAATGAGCAGTTCTTC. Residues: CASSIAVGGNEQFF.

This clonotype was counted a few times. The chain joins TRBV7-9 to TRBJ2-2, with 9 positions matching TRBD2. CDR3 length: 14 amino acids. With V trimmed by 5 bases and J by 4 bases, 2 bases remained unmatched. Germline CDR1 and CDR2: SEHNR and FQNEAQ (reference sequence). The CDR3 DNA reads TGTGCCAGCAGCCCAGCGGGGGGCACCGGGGAGCTGTTTTTT. This gives the protein CASSPAGGTGELFF.